The 26 T cell receptor beta chains below come from one sample, sequenced in a study of blood T cell repertoires in COVID-19 (dated by TCRdb to 2020 to 2021). The receptor library was made with the immunoSEQ multiplex PCR assay. The table comes from immuneACCESS by way of TCRdb, which keeps in-frame sequences with V and J called. Part of the clones is missing from these tables; in studies checked, under half for an unresolved V gene and the rest for unknown reasons. The sample contains hundreds of thousands of clones, 88% of them found a single time. 5.5% to 8% of the sample comes from the top ten. Sequenced input: peripheral blood. The source of these receptors is a woman in her 30s who had recovered from COVID-19.

J is TRBJ2-1 and V is TRBV27; TRBD2 aligns across 11 bases. This CDR3 has 16 residues. CDR1 is MNHEY and CDR2 is SMNVEV in the germline V gene (reference sequence). Unmatched junction bases numbered 6, after V lost 2 bases and J lost 6 bases. Here the CDR3 DNA reads TGTGCCAGCAGTTTAATGGTTAGCGGGGGGGCCAATGAGCAGTTCTTC. It specifies CASSLMVSGGANEQFF.

V gene TRBV28 combines with J gene TRBJ1-5; 7 nucleotides agree with TRBD1. V was clipped by 10 bases and J by 3 bases; unmatched bases: 15. Germline V gene lookup returns CDR1 MDHEN and CDR2 SYDVKM. CDR3 length: 16 residues. CDR3 in amino acids: CATIPLGGQINQPQHF. DNA for the CDR3: TGTGCCACCATTCCCTTAGGGGGACAGATCAATCAGCCCCAGCATTTT.

This clone was recorded a few times. CDR3 sequence reads: CASSPVIQGGLETQYF. The CDR3, as DNA: TGTGCCAGCTCACCTGTGATACAGGGGGGGCTGGAGACCCAGTACTTC. The chain combines TRBV18 with TRBJ2-5; TRBD1 might be the D (8 bases). Germline assignment: CDR1 KGHSH and CDR2 LQKENI. V was pared by 3 bases and J by 5 bases, with 19 bases between. CDR3 length: 16 residues. The whole variable domain, remainder taken from reference TRBV18 and TRBJ2-5, is NAGVMQNPRHLVRRRGQEARLRCSPMKGHSHVYWYRQLPEEGLKFMVYLQKENIIDESGMPKERFSAEFPKEGPSILRIQQVVRGDSAAYFCASSPVIQGGLETQYFGPGTRLLVL.

The CDR3 reads CASSPGLRRQGKEKLFF. The CDR3 DNA sequence: TGTGCCAGCAGTCCCGGGCTTCGGAGACAGGGGAAGGAAAAACTGTTTTTT. The chain uses TRBV25-1 and TRBJ1-4; the match to TRBD1 covers 8 bases. The CDR3 is 17 amino acids. Germline V gene lookup returns CDR1 MGHDK and CDR2 SYGVNS. J was trimmed by 8 bases and V by 5 bases; bases with no gene match: 16.

The rearrangement links TRBV6-6 to TRBJ2-7; 8 nucleotides agree with TRBD1. The CDR3 runs to 16 residues. Germline V CDR1 and CDR2: MNHNY, SVGAGI (reference sequence). V dropped 1 base and J dropped 2; count of bases not matched to a gene: 7. The CDR3 DNA reads as TGTGCCAGCAGTTACTGGACCGGGACAGGACCCTACGAGCAGTACTTC. This translates into CASSYWTGTGPYEQYF.

The chain couples TRBV29-1 to TRBJ1-2; unclear D gene. Germline V lookup: CDR1 SQVTM, CDR2 ANQGSEA. CDR3 length: 15 amino acids. The CDR3 DNA sequence: TGCAACCCGACCGGAGCGGCGGGTCTGTCTTATGGCTACACCTTC. Residues: CNPTGAAGLSYGYTF.

The genes are TRBV5-8 and TRBJ1-5; no firm D call. The germline gives CDR1 SGHTS, CDR2 YDEGEE. This CDR3 is built from 14 residues. V dropped 6 bases and J dropped 3 bases, with 13 bases sitting between them. CDR3 coding DNA: TGTGCCAGCACCTCCGGCGGCTACAATCAGCCCCAGCATTTT. Translated: CASTSGGYNQPQHF.

The rearrangement joins TRBV5-6 to TRBJ1-1; 7 bases are shared with TRBD1. The CDR3 extends over 19 amino acids. V lost 4 bases and J lost 1; bases outside the gene matches: 19. CDR1 and CDR2 (germline): SGHDT, YYEEEE. The CDR3 here is CASSPSYHRWGQRNTEAFF. In nucleotides, the CDR3 is TGTGCCAGCAGCCCCTCTTACCATCGTTGGGGACAGCGGAACACTGAAGCTTTCTTT.

This clone occurred a few times. The chain links TRBV10-2 to TRBJ1-5; maybe TRBD1 (5 bases). The V end lost 2 bases, the J end lost 1 base, and 12 bases lay between the germline ends. The CDR3 runs 16 residues. Germline V gene lookup returns CDR1 WSHSY and CDR2 SAAADI. The CDR3 DNA sequence: TGCGCCAGCAGTGAGGTGGGGCGGGGGAGCAATCAGCCCCAGCATTTT. Its translation: CASSEVGRGSNQPQHF.

The V and J genes are TRBV19 and TRBJ2-1; 7 positions match TRBD2. V lost 6 bases, J lost 8 bases, and 10 bases stayed unmatched. Per germline, CDR1 LNHDA and CDR2 SQIVND (reference sequence). CDR3 length equals 14 residues. CDR3 amino acids: CASRATGEGDEQFF. CDR3 in DNA: TGTGCCAGTAGAGCAACGGGGGAGGGCGATGAGCAGTTCTTC. Complete variable domain (other parts from reference TRBV19 and TRBJ2-1): DGGITQSPKYLFRKEGQNVTLSCEQNLNHDAMYWYRQDPGQGLRLIYYSQIVNDFQKGDIAEGYSVSREKKESFPLTVTSAQKNPTAFYLCASRATGEGDEQFFGPGTRLTVL.

The rearrangement joins TRBV7-2 to TRBJ1-2; D not resolved. The germline gives CDR1 SGHTA, CDR2 FQGNSA. CDR3 length equals 14 residues. V lost 5 bases and J lost 4, with 14 bases in between. DNA for the CDR3: TGTGCCAGCAGCCCCTCGGGAGACTCCTATGGCTACACCTTC. Translated: CASSPSGDSYGYTF.

V usage is TRBV6-6 and J usage is TRBJ1-2; D is possibly TRBD1 (5 bases). The germline V gene encodes CDR1 MNHNY and CDR2 SVGAGI (reference sequence). This CDR3 spans 14 amino acids. V lost 10 bases and J lost 3, with 18 bases in between. The CDR3, as DNA: TGTGCCATCAGAGGGGCAGGATCGGACTATGGCTACACCTTC. Its protein is CAIRGAGSDYGYTF.

CDR3 region: CAVQGAYNEQFF. The CDR3 region has the DNA TGTGCCGTACAGGGGGCCTACAATGAGCAGTTCTTC. This chain uses TRBV10-3 with TRBJ2-1, with 8 positions matching TRBD1. This CDR3 is built from 12 residues. V trimming: 11 bases; J trimming: 2 bases; junction bases outside the gene matches: 2. CDR1 and CDR2 (germline): ENHRY, SYGVKD.

This clone has more than one count but fewer than ten. The chain employs TRBV28 and TRBJ1-3; D is unclear. With 7 bases removed from V and 0 bases from J, the gap between germline ends came to 7 bases. This CDR3 contains 13 residues. Germline V gives CDR1 MDHEN, CDR2 SYDVKM. The CDR3 DNA reads as TGTGCCAGCATCTATAGCTCTGGAAACACCATATATTTT. Translation: CASIYSSGNTIYF. Complete variable domain (other parts from reference TRBV28 and TRBJ1-3): DVKVTQSSRYLVKRTGEKVFLECVQDMDHENMFWYRQDPGLGLRLIYFSYDVKMKEKGDIPEGYSVSREKKERFSLILESASTNQTSMYLCASIYSSGNTIYFGEGSWLTVV.

The V call is TRBV20-1, the J call TRBJ1-4; 8 bases line up with TRBD1. Per germline, CDR1 DFQATT and CDR2 SNEGSKA (reference sequence). The CDR3 length is 11 residues. The DNA of the CDR3 is TGCAGCGCCGACAGGGGTGAAAAACTGTTTTTT. Protein sequence: CSADRGEKLFF.

The chain joins TRBV5-6 to TRBJ1-1; 9 bases align to TRBD1. Germline values: CDR1 SGHDT, CDR2 YYEEEE. The CDR3 is made up of 16 amino acids. Trimming took 4 bases from V and 1 from J; bases not matched to a gene: 8. The CDR3 loop is CASSAGQGKGNTEAFF. The CDR3 DNA sequence: TGTGCCAGCAGCGCCGGACAGGGGAAAGGGAACACTGAAGCTTTCTTT.

V and J are TRBV5-1 and TRBJ2-7, with TRBD1 identical over 8 bases. CDR1 is SGHRS, CDR2 YFSETQ, per germline. The CDR3 is 15 amino acids. V trimming: 4 bases; J trimming: 4 bases; junction bases outside the gene matches: 10. The CDR3 sequence is CASSRIAGGTYEQYF. The CDR3, as DNA: TGCGCCAGCAGCCGCATCGCAGGGGGCACGTACGAGCAGTACTTC.

V is TRBV6-6 and J is TRBJ2-3; a possible D gene is TRBD2 (5 bases). There are 13 residues in the CDR3. CDR1 and CDR2 (germline): MNHNY, SVGAGI (reference sequence). Trimming stripped 2 bases from V and 5 bases from J, with 8 bases between. The CDR3 is CASSYGEQDTQYF. For the CDR3, the DNA is TGTGCCAGCAGTTACGGGGAGCAAGATACGCAGTATTTT.

V gene TRBV19 combines with J gene TRBJ1-1; 7 positions match TRBD1. From germline, CDR1 is LNHDA and CDR2 SQIVND (reference sequence). The length of the CDR3 is 14 residues. Trimming took 1 base from V and 11 from J; bases not matched to a gene: 10. CDR3 residues: CASSIAARGRGAFF. DNA of the CDR3: TGTGCCAGTAGTATAGCGGCAAGGGGGCGTGGGGCTTTCTTT.

The chain uses TRBV19 and TRBJ1-2; 9 nucleotides line up with TRBD1. CDR3 length: 16 residues. J lost 6 bases, V lost 6 bases, and 14 bases had no gene match. Germline V gene sequence: CDR1 LNHDA, CDR2 SQIVND (reference sequence). CDR3 residues: CASRAGQGSGLDGYTF. Written as DNA, the CDR3 is TGTGCCAGTAGGGCGGGACAGGGTTCCGGGCTAGATGGCTACACCTTC.

CDR3 residues: CASSLTRSDTQYF. The DNA of the CDR3 is TGTGCCAGCAGCTTAACGAGGTCAGATACGCAGTATTTT. V gene TRBV7-2 combines with J gene TRBJ2-3; D unclear. This CDR3 region has 13 residues. Between the trimmed V and J ends, which lost 2 bases and 4 bases, there was a span of 7 bases. Germline CDR1 and CDR2: SGHTA and FQGNSA.

This clone was found many times. V gene TRBV30 combines with J gene TRBJ2-2, with TRBD2 matching 8 bases. The V and J ends lost 6 bases and 3 bases, in that order; junction bases with no gene match: 12. The CDR3 loop spans 16 amino acids. Germline V gene lookup returns CDR1 GTSNPN and CDR2 SVGIG (reference sequence). The CDR3 sequence is CACNVLAGGDTGELFF. The CDR3 DNA reads TGTGCCTGTAACGTTCTAGCCGGGGGGGACACCGGGGAGCTGTTTTTT.

The chain links TRBV7-7 to TRBJ2-5; D unresolved. This CDR3 is 15 amino acids long. Looked up from germline, CDR1 is SSHAT and CDR2 is FNYEAQ (reference sequence). The V and J ends lost 5 bases and 3 bases respectively, with 16 bases between them. CDR3 DNA: TGTGCCAGCAGCCCAACCCCGAGAGAAGAAGAGACCCAGTACTTC. It encodes CASSPTPREEETQYF.

The chain has TRBV5-1 and TRBJ2-3; weak D call: TRBD2 (6 bases). The germline CDR1 and CDR2 sequences are SGHRS and YFSETQ. Trimming stripped 4 bases from V and 0 bases from J, with 15 bases between. CDR3 length: 16 residues. The CDR3 sequence: CASSPTKSGSTDTQYF. The DNA of the CDR3 is TGCGCCAGCAGCCCGACCAAGAGCGGGAGCACAGATACGCAGTATTTT.

Remarks on this clone: At the DNA level, this CDR3 is encoded by other sequences in the same sample as well. The V gene is TRBV5-1, the J gene TRBJ2-3; 8 bases fit TRBD1. The J segment lost 2 bases and the V segment lost 4 bases, leaving 6 bases of the junction unmatched. This CDR3 contains 15 residues. The V gene's germline CDR1 is SGHRS and CDR2 YFSETQ. The CDR3 bases are TGCGCCAGCAGCCCGACAGGGGTTAACACAGATACGCAGTATTTT. Translating gives CASSPTGVNTDTQYF.

This clone was seen more than once but under ten times. The chain couples TRBV7-2 to TRBJ2-5, with D unresolved. V was cut by 5 bases and J by 6 bases, with 13 bases left in between. This CDR3 is 13 amino acids long. CDR1 and CDR2 (germline): SGHTA, FQGNSA. The CDR3 DNA is TGTGCCAGCAGCCCTCTAATGAGCCAGACCCAGTACTTC. Protein sequence: CASSPLMSQTQYF.